This T cell receptor beta chain was captured in a study of blood T cells in healthy people across ages. Study outcomes and limitations: Strong correlation existed between TCR beta diversity and naive T cell percentage. Diversity estimates drawn from one million T cells were deemed underestimates.

Germline values: CDR1 SNHLY, CDR2 FYNNEI. V lost 7 bases and J 2 bases, leaving 11 bases between the germline ends. This CDR3 has 13 amino acids. On this clonotype itself: Antigen specificity is unknown.

Alongside a J-beta primer mix, a sample-barcoded 5' primer served in a second PCR lasting about 7 to 11 cycles. TCRdb passed the 5' RACE reads through MiXCR, listing each CDR3 protein once. The sample shows approximately 360,000 distinct CDR3 sequences, over 45% of them seen only once. The sequenced material came from blood. The J gene is TRBJ2-5, the V gene TRBV2; TRBD1 is a possible D gene (5 bases). This receptor was identified in a man aged 55 to 70 in good health. As DNA, the CDR3 is TGTGCCAGCAAACGGACAAGGCAAGAGACCCAGTACTTC. Translation: CASKRTRQETQYF. The variable domain in full, with the rest retrieved from reference TRBV2 and TRBJ2-5, is EPEVTQTPSHQVTQMGQEVILRCVPISNHLYFYWYRQILGQKVEFLVSFYNNEISEKSEIFDDQFSVERPDGSNFTLKIRSTKLEDSAMYFCASKRTRQETQYFGPGTRLLVL.